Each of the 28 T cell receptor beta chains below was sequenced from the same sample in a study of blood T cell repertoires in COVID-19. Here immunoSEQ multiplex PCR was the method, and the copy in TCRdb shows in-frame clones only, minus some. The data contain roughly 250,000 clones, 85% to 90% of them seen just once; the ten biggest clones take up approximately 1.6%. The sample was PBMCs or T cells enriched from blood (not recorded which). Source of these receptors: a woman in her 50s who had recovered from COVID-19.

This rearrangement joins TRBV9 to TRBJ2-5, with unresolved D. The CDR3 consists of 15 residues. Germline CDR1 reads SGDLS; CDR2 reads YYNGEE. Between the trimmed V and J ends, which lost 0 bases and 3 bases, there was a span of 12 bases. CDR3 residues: CASSVGASQEETQYF. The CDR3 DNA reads TGTGCCAGCAGCGTAGGGGCCAGTCAAGAAGAGACCCAGTACTTC. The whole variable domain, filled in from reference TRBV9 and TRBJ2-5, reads DSGVTQTPKHLITATGQRVTLRCSPRSGDLSVYWYQQSLDQGLQFLIQYYNGEERAKGNILERFSAQQFPDLHSELNLSSLELGDSALYFCASSVGASQEETQYFGPGTRLLVL.

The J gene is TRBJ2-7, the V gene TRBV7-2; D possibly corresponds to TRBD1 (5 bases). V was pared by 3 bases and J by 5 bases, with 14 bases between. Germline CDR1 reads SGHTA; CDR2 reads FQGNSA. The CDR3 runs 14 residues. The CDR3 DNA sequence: TGTGCCAGCAGCTTCCGGCAGGGTGGGAACGAGCAGTACTTC. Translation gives CASSFRQGGNEQYF.

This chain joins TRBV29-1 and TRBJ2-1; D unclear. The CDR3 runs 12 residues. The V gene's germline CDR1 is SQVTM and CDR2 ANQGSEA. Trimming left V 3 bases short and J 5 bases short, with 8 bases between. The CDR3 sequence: CSVEHRDNEQFF. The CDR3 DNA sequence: TGCAGCGTTGAGCACAGAGACAATGAGCAGTTCTTC.

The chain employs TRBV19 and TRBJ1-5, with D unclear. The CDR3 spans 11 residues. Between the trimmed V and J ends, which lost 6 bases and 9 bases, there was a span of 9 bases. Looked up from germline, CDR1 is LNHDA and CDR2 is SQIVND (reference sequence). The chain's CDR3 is CASRKTGPQHF. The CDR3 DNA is TGTGCCAGTAGGAAAACCGGGCCCCAGCATTTT.

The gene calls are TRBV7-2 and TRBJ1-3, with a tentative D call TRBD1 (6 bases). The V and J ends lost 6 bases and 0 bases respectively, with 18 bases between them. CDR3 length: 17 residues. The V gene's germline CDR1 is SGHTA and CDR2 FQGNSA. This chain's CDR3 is CASSSTGTHLSGNTIYF. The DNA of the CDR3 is TGTGCCAGCAGTTCCACCGGGACACACCTCTCTGGAAACACCATATATTTT.

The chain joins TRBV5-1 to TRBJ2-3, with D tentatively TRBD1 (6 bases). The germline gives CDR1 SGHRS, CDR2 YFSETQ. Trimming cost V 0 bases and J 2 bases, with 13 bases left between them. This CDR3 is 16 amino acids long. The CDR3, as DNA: TGCGCCAGCAGCTTGGGTGGGGCAGGGGCCACAGATACGCAGTATTTT. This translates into CASSLGGAGATDTQYF.

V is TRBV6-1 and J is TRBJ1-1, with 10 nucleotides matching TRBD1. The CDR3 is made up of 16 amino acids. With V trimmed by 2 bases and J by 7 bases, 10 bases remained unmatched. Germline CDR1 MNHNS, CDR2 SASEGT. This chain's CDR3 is CASSEMGTGDPFEAFF. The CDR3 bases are TGTGCCAGCAGTGAAATGGGGACAGGGGACCCTTTTGAAGCTTTCTTT.

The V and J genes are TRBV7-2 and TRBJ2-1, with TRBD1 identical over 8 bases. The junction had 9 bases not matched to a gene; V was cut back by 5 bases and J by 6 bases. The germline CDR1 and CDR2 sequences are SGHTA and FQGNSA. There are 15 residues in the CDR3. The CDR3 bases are TGTGCCAGCAGCCGCCGCGGACAGGGAGTCAATGAGCAGTTCTTC. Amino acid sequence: CASSRRGQGVNEQFF.

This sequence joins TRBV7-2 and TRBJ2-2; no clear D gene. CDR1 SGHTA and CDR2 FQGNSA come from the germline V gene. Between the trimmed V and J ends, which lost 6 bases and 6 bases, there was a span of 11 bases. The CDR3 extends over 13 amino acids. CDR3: CASSSSSPGELFF. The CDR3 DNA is TGTGCCAGCAGTTCAAGTAGCCCCGGGGAGCTGTTTTTT. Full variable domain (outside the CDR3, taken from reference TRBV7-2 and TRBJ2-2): GAGVSQSPSNKVTEKGKDVELRCDPISGHTALYWYRQSLGQGLEFLIYFQGNSAPDKSGLPSDRFSAERTGGSVSTLTIQRTQQEDSAVYLCASSSSSPGELFFGEGSRLTVL.

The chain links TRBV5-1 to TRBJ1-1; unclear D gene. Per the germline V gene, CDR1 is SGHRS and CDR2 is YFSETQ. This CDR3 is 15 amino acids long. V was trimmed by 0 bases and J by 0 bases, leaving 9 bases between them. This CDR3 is CASSLAQTMNTEAFF. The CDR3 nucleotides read TGCGCCAGCAGCTTGGCACAGACCATGAACACTGAAGCTTTCTTT.

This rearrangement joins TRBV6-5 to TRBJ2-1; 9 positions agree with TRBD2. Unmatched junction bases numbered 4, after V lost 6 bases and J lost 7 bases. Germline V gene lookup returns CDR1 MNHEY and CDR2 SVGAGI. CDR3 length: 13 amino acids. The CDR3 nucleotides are TGTGCCAGCAGGCGGGAGGGCCATAATGAGCAGTTCTTC. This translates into CASRREGHNEQFF.

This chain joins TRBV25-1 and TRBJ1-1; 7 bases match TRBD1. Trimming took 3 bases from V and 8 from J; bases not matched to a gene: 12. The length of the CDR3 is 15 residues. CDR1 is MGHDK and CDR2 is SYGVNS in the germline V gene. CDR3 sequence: CASSDLASGTEEAFF. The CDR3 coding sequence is TGTGCCAGCAGTGACCTAGCGTCCGGGACAGAAGAAGCTTTCTTT.

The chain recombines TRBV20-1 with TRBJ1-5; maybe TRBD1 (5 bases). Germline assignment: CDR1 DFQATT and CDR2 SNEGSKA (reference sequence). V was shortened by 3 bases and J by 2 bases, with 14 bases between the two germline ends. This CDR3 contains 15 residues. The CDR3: CSASSGFLGNQPQHF. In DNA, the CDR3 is TGCAGTGCTAGTTCAGGGTTTTTGGGCAATCAGCCCCAGCATTTT.

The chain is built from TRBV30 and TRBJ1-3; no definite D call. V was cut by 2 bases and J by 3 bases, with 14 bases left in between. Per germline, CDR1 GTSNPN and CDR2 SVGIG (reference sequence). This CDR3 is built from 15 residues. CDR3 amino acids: CAWSRTAVGGNTIYF. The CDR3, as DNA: TGTGCCTGGAGTAGAACAGCCGTGGGTGGAAACACCATATATTTT. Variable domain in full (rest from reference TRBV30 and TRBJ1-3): SQTIHQWPATLVQPVGSPLSLECTVEGTSNPNLYWYRQAAGRGLQLLFYSVGIGQISSEVPQNLSASRPQDRQFILSSKKLLLSDSGFYLCAWSRTAVGGNTIYFGEGSWLTVV.

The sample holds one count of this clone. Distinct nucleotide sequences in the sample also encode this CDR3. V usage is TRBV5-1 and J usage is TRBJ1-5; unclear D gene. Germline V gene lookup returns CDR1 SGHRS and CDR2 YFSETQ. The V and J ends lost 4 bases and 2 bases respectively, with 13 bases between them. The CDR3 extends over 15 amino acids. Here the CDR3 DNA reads TGCGCCAGCAGCCCGGGAGGGTTTGGCAATCAGCCCCAGCATTTT. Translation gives CASSPGGFGNQPQHF.

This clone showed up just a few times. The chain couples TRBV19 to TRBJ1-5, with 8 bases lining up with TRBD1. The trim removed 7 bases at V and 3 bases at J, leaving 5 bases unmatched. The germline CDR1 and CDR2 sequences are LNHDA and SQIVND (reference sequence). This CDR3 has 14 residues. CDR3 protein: CASNWTGHNQPQHF. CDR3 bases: TGTGCCAGTAATTGGACAGGGCACAATCAGCCCCAGCATTTT.

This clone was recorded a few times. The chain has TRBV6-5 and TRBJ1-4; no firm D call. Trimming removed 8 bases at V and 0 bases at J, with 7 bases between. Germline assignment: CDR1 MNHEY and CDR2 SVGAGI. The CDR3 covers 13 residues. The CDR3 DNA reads TGTGCCAGCTTGAGTGCAACTAATGAAAAACTGTTTTTT. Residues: CASLSATNEKLFF.

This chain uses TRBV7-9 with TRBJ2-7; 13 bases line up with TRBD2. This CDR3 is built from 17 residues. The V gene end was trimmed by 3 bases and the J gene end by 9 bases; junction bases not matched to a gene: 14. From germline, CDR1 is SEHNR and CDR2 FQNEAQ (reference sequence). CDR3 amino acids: CASSLSPGTSGILGQYF. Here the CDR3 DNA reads TGTGCCAGCAGCTTGTCCCCCGGGACTAGCGGGATCCTCGGGCAGTACTTC.

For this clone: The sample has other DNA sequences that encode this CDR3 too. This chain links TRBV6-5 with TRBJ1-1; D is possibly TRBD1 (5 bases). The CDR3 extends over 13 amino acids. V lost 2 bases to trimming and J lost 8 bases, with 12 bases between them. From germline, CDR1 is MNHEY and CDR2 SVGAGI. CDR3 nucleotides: TGTGCCAGCAGTTACGGGGGGGGGACCGAAGCTTTCTTT. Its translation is CASSYGGGTEAFF.

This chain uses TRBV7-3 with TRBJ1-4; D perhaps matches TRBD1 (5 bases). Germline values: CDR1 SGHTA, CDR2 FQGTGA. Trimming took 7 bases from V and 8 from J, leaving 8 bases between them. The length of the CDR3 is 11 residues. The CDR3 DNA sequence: TGTGCCAGCACAAGGGGCGAAAAACTGTTTTTT. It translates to CASTRGEKLFF.

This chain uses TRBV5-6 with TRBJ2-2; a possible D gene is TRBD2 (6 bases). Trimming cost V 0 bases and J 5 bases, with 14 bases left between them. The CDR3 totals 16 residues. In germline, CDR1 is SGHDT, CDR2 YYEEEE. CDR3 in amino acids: CASSLAPGRGTGELFF. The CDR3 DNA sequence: TGTGCCAGCAGCTTGGCCCCCGGGAGAGGAACCGGGGAGCTGTTTTTT.

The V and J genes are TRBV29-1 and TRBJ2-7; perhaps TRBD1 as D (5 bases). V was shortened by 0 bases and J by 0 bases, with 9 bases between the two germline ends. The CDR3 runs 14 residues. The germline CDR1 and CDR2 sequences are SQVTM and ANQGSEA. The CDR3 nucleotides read TGCAGCGTTGAAGAGGGTAGGGGCTCCTACGAGCAGTACTTC. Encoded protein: CSVEEGRGSYEQYF.

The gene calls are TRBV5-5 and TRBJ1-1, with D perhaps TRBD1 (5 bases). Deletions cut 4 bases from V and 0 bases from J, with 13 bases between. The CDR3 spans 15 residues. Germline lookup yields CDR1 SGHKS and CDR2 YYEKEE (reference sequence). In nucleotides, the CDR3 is TGTGCCAGCAGCCCCAACCGACAGCTGAACACTGAAGCTTTCTTT. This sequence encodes CASSPNRQLNTEAFF.

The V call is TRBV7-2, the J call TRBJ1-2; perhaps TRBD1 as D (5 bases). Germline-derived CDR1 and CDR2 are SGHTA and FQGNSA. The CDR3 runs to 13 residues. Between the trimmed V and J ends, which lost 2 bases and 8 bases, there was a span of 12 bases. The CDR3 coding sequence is TGTGCCAGCAGCTTAATGCAGGGAAGCGGCTACACCTTC. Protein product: CASSLMQGSGYTF.

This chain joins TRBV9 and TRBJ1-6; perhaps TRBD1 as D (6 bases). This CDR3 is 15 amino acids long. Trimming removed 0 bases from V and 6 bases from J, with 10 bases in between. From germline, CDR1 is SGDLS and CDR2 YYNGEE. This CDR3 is CASSVGQGRNSPLHF. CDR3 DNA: TGTGCCAGCAGCGTAGGGCAGGGGCGTAATTCACCCCTCCACTTT.

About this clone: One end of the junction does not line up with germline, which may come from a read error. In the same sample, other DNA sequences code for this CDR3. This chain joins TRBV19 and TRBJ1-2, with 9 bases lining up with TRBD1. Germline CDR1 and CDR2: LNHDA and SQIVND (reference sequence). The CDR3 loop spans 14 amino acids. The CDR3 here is CASSRDRGIYGYTF. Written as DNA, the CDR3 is TGTGCTAGTAGCCGAGACAGGGGGATATATGGCTACACCTTC. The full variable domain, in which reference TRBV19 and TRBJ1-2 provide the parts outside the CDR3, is DGGITQSPKYLFRKEGQNVTLSCEQNLNHDAMYWYRQDPGQGLRLIYYSQIVNDFQKGDIAEGYSVSREKKESFPLTVTSAQKNPTAFYLCASSRDRGIYGYTFGSGTRLTVV.

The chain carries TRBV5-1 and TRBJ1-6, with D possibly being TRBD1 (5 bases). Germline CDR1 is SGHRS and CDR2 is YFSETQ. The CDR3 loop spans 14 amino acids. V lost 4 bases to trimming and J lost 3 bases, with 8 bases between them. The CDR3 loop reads CASSQGVYNSPLHF. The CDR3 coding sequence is TGCGCCAGCAGCCAAGGGGTCTATAATTCACCCCTCCACTTT.

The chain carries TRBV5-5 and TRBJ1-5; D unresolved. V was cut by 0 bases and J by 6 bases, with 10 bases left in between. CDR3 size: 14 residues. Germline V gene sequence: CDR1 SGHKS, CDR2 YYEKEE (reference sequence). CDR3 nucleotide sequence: TGTGCCAGCAGCTTGGTCCTCCTAGGTCAGCCCCAGCATTTT. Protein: CASSLVLLGQPQHF.